This T cell receptor (beta chain) was documented in a study of cytomegalovirus exposure and HLA in healthy donors (dated by TCRdb to about 2017). For the wider study: An earlier analysis of approximately 640 of the donors reported 250 to 300 Gb of sequence data and 117 million unique TCR beta sequences from 150 million to 200 million T cells. An early release that covered roughly 600 HLA-typed donors contained approximately 300 gigabases of sequencing data and 65 million to 100 million unique TCR sequences. A later genetic analysis took genome-wide SNP genotypes for about 55% of the 666 donors and used that subset as a discovery cohort. An earlier analysis of approximately 630 of the donors applied high-throughput TCR beta sequencing to assess whether each TCR beta V gene segment acted as functional or pseudogenic. A later analysis re-analyzed previously published TCR beta repertoires from 666 donors and added high-resolution HLA genotyping to study TCR occurrence patterns. In the later analysis, no new phenotypic data were used to find candidate immune exposures; instead, reliance was placed on TCR beta sequences and their occurrence across donors. Of the roughly 400 genotyped donors, approximately 82% fell in the genetic ancestry cluster associated with self-reported Caucasian donors. About five DR-DQ haplotypes were handled as single units for association and clustering, since linkage in the cohort was strong. The study combined high-throughput TCR immunosequencing, statistical association of individual TCRs with disease status, and machine learning to predict cytomegalovirus infection status. Class I and class II HLA loci were covered by the typing at four-digit resolution. The number of typed donors differed by locus: 629-630 for A, B, C, DRB1 and DQB1; approximately 520 for DQA1; around 580 for DPA1; and roughly 450 for DPB1. On average, around 240,000 unique TCR beta nucleotide sequences were sequenced per donor among about 400 genotyped donors of the cohort, with around 19% of those sequences being non-productive. Donor age, sex, ethnicity and CMV serostatus were compiled alongside the repertoire data. Along with the approximately 620-subject first cohort, a separate validation cohort of over a hundred different subjects was used. The study was designed to test whether signatures of past pathogen exposure could be identified by cataloging public T cell receptors. Every repertoire in the discovery cohort had been generated on one and the same sequencing platform. The T cell repertoires of 666 subjects were profiled by immunosequencing and related to cytomegalovirus serostatus. Here is what the overall study found, with its caveats: Correlated functional status among segregating V segments might reflect linkage disequilibrium, but an unknown experimental factor could not be ruled out. Because HLA typing was missing for some donors at each locus, association tests included only the typed subset. An earlier analysis of around 540 of the donors showed that most TCR beta V segments appeared in productive rearrangements either about 90% or about 30% of the time, which broadly matched IMGT annotations. CMV serostatus was the only immune exposure information available for the cohort. This cohort had only TCR beta chains sequenced, and the lack of alpha or paired-chain data limited which features could be detected. A further reported finding was that TCR beta sequences accurately predicted the HLA-A and HLA-B alleles for most subjects in the first cohort. While some public TCRs were present in many individuals, most TCR sequences turned up only very rarely across donors. The presence/absence analyses assumed that sequencing depth was roughly uniform across donors, and that assumption may not be true. In a later genetic analysis, fewer N-insertions in productive TCRs were reported among donors in an Asian-associated ancestry cluster than the roughly 670-donor mean. According to the authors, the approach could potentially be generalized to other disease states and immunological phenotypes. In a later analysis, the rate of TCR association differed among HLA loci, with DRB1 alleles having the most associated TCRs and HLA-C alleles having the fewest. Strong co-occurrence of HLA alleles, especially DR and DQ, made assigning TCR associations to individual alleles difficult. A cluster of highly shared sequence variants was judged likely to be a technical artifact of the sequencing pipeline. V-gene and J-gene trimming of TCR beta chains was associated with a missense DCLRE1C variant in a later genetic analysis, and the association was replicated in an independent cohort. In both the original and validation cohorts, the classifier was reported to diagnose cytomegalovirus status with high specificity and sensitivity. In a later analysis, HLA-associated TCR beta chains were found to be more clonally expanded and to have lower generation probabilities than equally common non-associated chains. In vitro tests confirmed that a few of the cytomegalovirus-associated TCR beta chains recognize cytomegalovirus antigens. Several of the top co-occurrence clusters appeared to be linked to parvovirus B19, influenza, CMV and Epstein-Barr virus, according to a later analysis. A later analysis associated 16,951 TCR beta sequences with specific HLA alleles at a false discovery rate of 0.05. In a later analysis, most CMV-associated TCR beta chains were found to appear HLA-restricted, with HLA associations seemingly driven largely by CMV exposure. The study gave a list of 150 to 200 TCR beta chains associated with cytomegalovirus. Because counts were too low, seventeen rarely observed V segments, including chromosome 9 orphons, were excluded from the earlier analysis of some 540 of the donors. The 87-base-pair reads could not distinguish some IMGT-functional V segments, including TRBV6-2 and TRBV6-3, so those segments were excluded.

Library generation was performed with the immunoSEQ multiplex PCR assay. A mixture of 60 forward primers for TCR Vbeta segments and 13 reverse primers for TCR Jbeta segments was used in the multiplex PCR. Amplification of the CDR3 region of rearranged TCR beta genes was performed with a multiplex PCR assay on genomic DNA. On the Illumina HiSeq System, the amplified TCR beta libraries were sequenced as 87-base-pair reads. Regarding the original processing steps: A later analysis counted about 76 million unique TCR beta chains across the 690 or so repertoires, and some 11 million of these chains were shared by at least two donors. A nearest-neighbor algorithm error-corrected the raw reads and collapsed the reads into unique sequences, merging closely related sequences to remove PCR and sequencing errors. Alignment of CDR3 sequences to IMGT reference sequences was used to assign V, D and J gene segments. For a sequence to be retained, a match of at least six nucleotides was required to both a V gene segment and a J gene segment. A rearrangement counted as productive if the CDR3 had no stop codons and remained in frame with V and J, and every other rearrangement counted as non-productive. CDR3 was defined according to IMGT convention as the region running from the second conserved V-encoded cysteine to the conserved J-encoded phenylalanine. The earlier analysis of more than 450 of the donors excluded sequences that lacked an unambiguous match to a single V gene segment. An earlier analysis of around 600 of the donors classified V segments as functional when productive rearrangements were above 56.7% and as segregating when the standard deviation between donors was above 5%. A statistical classification framework was built to diagnose cytomegalovirus status from the catalog of TCR beta chain sequences. A later analysis assigned V and J genes by comparing TCR nucleotide sequences with IMGT/GENE-DB human TR gene sequences. A later analysis assigned CDR3 sequences and most-parsimonious VDJ recombination scenarios with the TCRdist pipeline. In a later analysis, each TCR beta chain was defined by its CDR3 amino acid sequence together with its V-gene family, and reads lacking a unique V-gene family were excluded. A later analysis removed several hundred highly shared, low-generation-probability nucleotide sequences to deal with suspected cross-contamination and a sequencing artifact. A later analysis calculated a clonal expansion index for each public chain from normalized within-repertoire ranks of inferred template counts. Generation probabilities in a later analysis came from a VDJ recombination model fitted to out-of-frame rearrangements, and those results were checked against IGoR. In a later analysis, TCR-TCR, TCR-HLA and TCR-CMV co-occurrence was scored with hypergeometric tests, and a repertoire-size bias correction was applied to TCR pairs. In a later analysis, false discovery rates were estimated by permuting HLA or CMV assignments 20 times. A later analysis grouped co-occurring TCRs with DBSCAN, adding TCRdist sequence similarity when clustering within HLA-allele-positive subsets. Co-occurrence clustering excluded repertoires with fewer than 30,000 or more than 120,000 public chains, plus five with anomalous nucleotide sharing. TCRdb re-hosts the immuneACCESS table, in-frame sequences only. Its copies lack some clones; in the studies checked, an unresolved V gene accounts for under half of them, and the cause for the rest is not known. That table furnishes V, J and clone size, whereas the DNA furnished D and trimming. Present in this sample are about 43,000 clones, roughly half of which were seen just once. The top ten clonotypes cover under 6.5% of the sample.

This clone was seen only a few times. Its antigen specificity is not known. No quality values exist for individual bases; no much larger clone is one base distant. V is trimmed back by 4 bases and J by 3 bases, and the junction contains 7 bases that no gene match accounts for. CDR1 is given as SEHNR and CDR2 as FQNEAQ, both from the germline V gene (reference sequence). Reading from cysteine to phenylalanine, the CDR3 counts 15 amino acids. Only CDR3 DNA is held: 45 bases, read in frame from base 1. The cohort comprised around 700 healthy bone marrow donors. All cohort members were sampled while nominally healthy, although unrecorded immune exposures were likely present. The donor was CMV seronegative and belonged to the group of several hundred seronegative cohort members. Every donor gave a peripheral blood sample, and the peripheral blood mononuclear cells from that sample were used for TCR beta sequencing. Genomic DNA extraction from the blood cell samples was performed with the Qiagen DNeasy Blood Extraction Kit.

The sample comprised PBMCs. The sequence came from a man aged 60 to 69 in good health and CMV-seronegative. The chain is assembled from TRBV7-9 and TRBJ1-2; 8 junctional bases match TRBD1. The CDR3 protein is CASSSLGQGHYGYTF. The DNA is TGTGCCAGCAGCTCCCTTGGACAGGGACACTATGGCTACACCTTC.